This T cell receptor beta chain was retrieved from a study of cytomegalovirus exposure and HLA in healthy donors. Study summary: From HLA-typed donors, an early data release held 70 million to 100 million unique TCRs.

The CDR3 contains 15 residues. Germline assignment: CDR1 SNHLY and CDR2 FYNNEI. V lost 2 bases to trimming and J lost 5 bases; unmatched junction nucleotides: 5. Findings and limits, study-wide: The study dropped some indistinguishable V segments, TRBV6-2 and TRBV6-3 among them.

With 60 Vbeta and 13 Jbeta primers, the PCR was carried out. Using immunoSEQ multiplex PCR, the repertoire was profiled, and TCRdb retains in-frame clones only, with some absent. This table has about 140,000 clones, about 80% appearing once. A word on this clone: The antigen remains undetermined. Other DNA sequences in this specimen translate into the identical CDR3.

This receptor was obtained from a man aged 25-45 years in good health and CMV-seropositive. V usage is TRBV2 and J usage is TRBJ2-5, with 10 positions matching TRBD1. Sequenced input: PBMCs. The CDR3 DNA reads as TGTGCCAGCAGTGAAAGGGGACAGGGGCCGGAGACCCAGTACTTC. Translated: CASSERGQGPETQYF.